The table lists the clone carrying this T cell receptor (beta chain) with many counts. Its cognate antigen is unknown. This sample was taken from a study of identical twins. Study-level results: Beta clonotypes that were abundant in cord blood contained fewer insertions, a pattern absent from memory repertoires. A cross-sectional statistical analysis, not follow-up of the same donors, supported the conclusions.

Trimming shortened V by 6 bases and J by 9 bases, and 18 bases separated the two germline ends. CDR3 length: 14 amino acids. A universal primer site was incorporated via template switching, and the cDNA contained unique molecular identifiers. TCRdb called the 5' RACE reads again in MiXCR, with one record for every CDR3 protein. The sample lists around 250,000 distinct CDR3 sequences; roughly 7% were seen once. The same data also contributed to another study, on yellow fever vaccine responses in identical twins. Per that study: Twin vaccine T cell responses reportedly seemed partly convergent, partly personalized.

The sequenced sample was memory (CD45RO+) T cells sorted from blood. This sequence joins TRBV12-3 or TRBV12-4 and TRBJ1-5, with D perhaps matching TRBD1 (6 bases). The receptor comes from a woman between 18 and 30 years old in good health. CDR3 bases: TGTGCCAGCAGAACCGCGGGGGGCGAGTGGCCCCAGCATTTT. Residues: CASRTAGGEWPQHF.